This TCR beta chain was obtained from a study of post-analysis software for immune sequencing data. Germline assignment: CDR1 MNHEY and CDR2 SVGAGI. The V and J ends lost 2 bases and 3 bases, in that order; junction bases with no gene match: 12. CDR3 size: 17 residues. This clonotype was counted a single time. What it recognizes is unknown. Study-wide points: Elevated frequency relative to controls characterized about 5 TRBV segments in patients, TRBV5-6, TRBV5-1 and TRBV20-1 among them.

Tagging with unique molecular identifiers was a feature of the TCR beta cDNA libraries. TCRdb re-derived calls from the PCR reads in MiXCR, one entry per CDR3 protein. The sample comprises roughly 400,000 distinct CDR3 sequences, 30% to 45% of which are singletons, and 7.5% to 8.5% rests with the top ten. The chain has TRBV6-5 and TRBJ1-1; 7 bases map to TRBD1. This TCR came from a girl aged 2 to 10 with multiple sclerosis. The source material was blood. The CDR3 sequence is CASSYRRQGAYHTEAFF. For the CDR3, the DNA is TGTGCCAGCAGTTACCGCCGACAGGGTGCCTACCACACTGAAGCTTTCTTT.